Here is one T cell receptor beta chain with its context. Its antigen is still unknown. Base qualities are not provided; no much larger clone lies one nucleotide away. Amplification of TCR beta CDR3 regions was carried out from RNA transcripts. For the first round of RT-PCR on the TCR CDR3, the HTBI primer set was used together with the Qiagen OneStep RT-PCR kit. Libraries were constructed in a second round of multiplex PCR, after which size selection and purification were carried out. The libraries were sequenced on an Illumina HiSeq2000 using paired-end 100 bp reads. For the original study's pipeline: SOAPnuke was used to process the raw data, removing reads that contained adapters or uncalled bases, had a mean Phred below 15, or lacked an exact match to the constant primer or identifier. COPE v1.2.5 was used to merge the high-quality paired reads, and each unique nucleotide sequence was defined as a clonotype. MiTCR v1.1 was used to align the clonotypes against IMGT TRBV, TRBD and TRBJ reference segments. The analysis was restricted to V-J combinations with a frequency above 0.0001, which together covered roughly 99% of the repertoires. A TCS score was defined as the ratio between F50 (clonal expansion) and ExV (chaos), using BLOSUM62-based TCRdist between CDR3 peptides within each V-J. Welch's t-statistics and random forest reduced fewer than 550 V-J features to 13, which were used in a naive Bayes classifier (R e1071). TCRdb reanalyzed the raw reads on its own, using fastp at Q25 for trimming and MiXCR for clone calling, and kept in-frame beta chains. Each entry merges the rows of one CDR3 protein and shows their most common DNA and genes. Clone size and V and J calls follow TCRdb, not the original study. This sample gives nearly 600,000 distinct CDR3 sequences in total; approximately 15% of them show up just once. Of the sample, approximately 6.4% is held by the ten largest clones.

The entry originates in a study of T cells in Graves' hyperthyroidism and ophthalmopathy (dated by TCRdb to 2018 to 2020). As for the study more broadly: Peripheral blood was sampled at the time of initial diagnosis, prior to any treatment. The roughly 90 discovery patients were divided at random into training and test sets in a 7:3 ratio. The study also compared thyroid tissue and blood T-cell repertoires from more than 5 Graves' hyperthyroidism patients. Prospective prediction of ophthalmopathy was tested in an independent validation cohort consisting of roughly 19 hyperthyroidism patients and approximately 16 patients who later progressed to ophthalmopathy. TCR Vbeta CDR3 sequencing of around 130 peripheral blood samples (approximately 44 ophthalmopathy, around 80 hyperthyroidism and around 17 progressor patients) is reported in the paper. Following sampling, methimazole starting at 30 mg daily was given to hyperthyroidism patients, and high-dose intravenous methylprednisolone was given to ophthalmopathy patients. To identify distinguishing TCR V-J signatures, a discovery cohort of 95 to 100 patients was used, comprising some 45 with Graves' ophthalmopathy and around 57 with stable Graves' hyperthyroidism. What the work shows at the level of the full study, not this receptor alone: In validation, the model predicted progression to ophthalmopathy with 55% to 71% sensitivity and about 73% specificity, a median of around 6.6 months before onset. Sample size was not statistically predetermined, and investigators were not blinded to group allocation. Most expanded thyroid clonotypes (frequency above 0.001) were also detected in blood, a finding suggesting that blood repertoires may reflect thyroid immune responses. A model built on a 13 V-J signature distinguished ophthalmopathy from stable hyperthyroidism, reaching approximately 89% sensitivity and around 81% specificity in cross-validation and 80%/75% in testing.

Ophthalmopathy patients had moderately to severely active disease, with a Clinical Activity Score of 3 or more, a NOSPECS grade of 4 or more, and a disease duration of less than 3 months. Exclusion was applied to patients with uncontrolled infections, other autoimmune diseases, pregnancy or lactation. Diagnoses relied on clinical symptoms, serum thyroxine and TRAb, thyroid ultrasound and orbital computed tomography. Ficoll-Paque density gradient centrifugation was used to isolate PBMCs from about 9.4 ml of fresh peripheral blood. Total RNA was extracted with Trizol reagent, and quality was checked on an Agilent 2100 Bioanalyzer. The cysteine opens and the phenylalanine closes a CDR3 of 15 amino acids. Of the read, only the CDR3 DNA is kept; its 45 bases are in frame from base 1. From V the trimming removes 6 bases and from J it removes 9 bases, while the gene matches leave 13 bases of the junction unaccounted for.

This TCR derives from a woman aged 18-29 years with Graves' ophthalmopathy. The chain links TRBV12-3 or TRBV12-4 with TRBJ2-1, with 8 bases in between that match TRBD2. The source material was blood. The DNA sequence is TGTGCCAGCAGCCCTGGGACTAGTCGGTATGGTGAGCAGTTCTTC. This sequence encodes CASSPGTSRYGEQFF.